The T cell receptor (beta chain) described here comes from a study of human CD8 memory T cell subsets. This CDR3 is 15 amino acids long. Germline lookup yields CDR1 SGHKS and CDR2 YYEKEE (reference sequence). UMI-labeled 5' RACE yielded the TCR beta libraries. From its re-call of the 5' RACE reads, TCRdb lists each CDR3 protein once, without DNA. Recorded for this sample: under 11,000 distinct CDR3 sequences. Healthy-donor buffy coats yielded the PBMC. Total CD8+ T cells were enriched by a separation that was negative and magnetic. Extraction drew RNA from duplicate vials of 150,000 sorted CD8+ T cells for each subset.

The sample was CD8+ T cells from PBMCs. The chain recombines TRBV5-5 with TRBJ2-2; TCRdb proposes TRBD1, but this gene call is untestable without DNA. This TCR was sampled from a human donor in good health. The CDR3: CASSLGQGATGELFF.